This TCR beta chain was identified in a study of identical twins (dated by TCRdb to between 2015 and 2016). For the wider study: The study deep-sequenced TCR alpha and beta repertoires from monozygotic twins, unrelated adults of various ages and cord blood to test whether fetal clonotypes persist. Replicate twin experiments were performed at different times using different library preparation protocols to rule out contamination. The paper's findings and limits, for the study overall: Abundant cord blood beta clonotypes carried fewer insertions; young adult naive repertoires showed a weaker similar trend, while memory repertoires showed none. Compared with coincidental sharing between unrelated individuals, an excess of low generation-probability sequences was observed among out-of-frame TCR alpha sequences shared between twins. In monozygotic twins, out-of-frame TCR alpha sharing was systematically underestimated by recombination models, although the models agreed with sharing between unrelated individuals. Invariant T cells such as MAIT and iNKT could partly confound zero-insertion analyses, though diverse VJ usage argued against this for most clonotypes. Because the same donors could not be followed over many years, the conclusions depended on cross-sectional statistical analysis. In beta out-of-frame sequences, excess twin sharing was weaker, because having fewer shared sequences lowered the signal-to-noise ratio.

The library came from 5' RACE. Instrument used: Illumina HiSeq 2000. A universal primer binding site was introduced by template switching, and a unique molecular identifier was present in the final cDNA, enabling accurate counting of TCR cDNA molecules. Specific primers in the conserved constant-segment region were used to synthesize first-strand cDNA for the TCR alpha and beta chains. To control for contamination, each cDNA library was double barcoded with a SMART-Mk sample barcode plus Illumina barcodes. Two successive PCR steps introduced TruSeq adapter sequences along with Illumina sample barcodes. The TCR alpha and beta cDNA libraries were sequenced on the Illumina HiSeq platform using custom primers. The authors processed their data as follows. MiGEC was used to process raw reads and extract unique molecular identifiers, and MiXCR was used to find CDR3 positions. For each individual, recombination models were inferred using an EM algorithm with the repgenHMM and IGoR tools. The analysis of shared clonotypes was done with the tcR package in R, with sharing normalized by the product of cloneset sizes. Out-of-frame nonproductive sequences were analyzed to study raw recombination free of thymic and clonal selection effects. TCRdb reprocessing: public reads trimmed at Q25 with fastp, clones called with MiXCR, in-frame beta chains kept. Identical CDR3 proteins give one entry, which carries the most common genes and DNA. The V and J calls shown here were made by TCRdb, not taken from the authors' results. The sample table holds under 450,000 distinct CDR3 sequences, of which roughly 18% were seen once. The top ten clonotypes cover about 12% of the sample.

Details on this clonotype: The specificity of this receptor is unknown. No qualities accompany the bases; no much larger clone lies one base away.

The CDR1 and CDR2 encoded by the germline V gene are LGHNA and YSLEER. Trimming takes 2 bases off V and 7 bases off J; junction bases not matched to a gene: 6. The CDR3 goes from the cysteine to the phenylalanine over 15 residues. The DNA shown is the 45-base CDR3, in frame from base 1. Only healthy Caucasian donors were included. Three unrelated non-twin adults were also sequenced: a male aged 18 to 30, a male aged 50 to 60 and a female aged 50 to 60. Miltenyi CD45RO+ enrichment and human naive T-cell isolation kits were used to isolate memory (CD45RO+) and naive T cells from PBMC. This TCR was recovered from a man aged 50-59 years in good health. This sequence uses TRBV4-3 and TRBJ1-4; the junction holds 8 bases that match TRBD1. What was sequenced was naive T cells sorted from blood. Sample cell subset or site, as interpreted from the label and publication: cells isolated with a human naive T-cell isolation kit. In nucleotides, the sequence is TGCGCCAGCAGCCAAATGGTTGGGACAGGTGAAAAACTGTTTTTT. The encoded protein is CASSQMVGTGEKLFF.